One and the same sample provided the 2 T cell receptor beta chains below, sequenced in a study of beta chain features in type 1 diabetes. The investigators reverse transcribed all of the isolated RNA, so they sequenced expressed TCRB transcripts. Clones were read by immunoSEQ multiplex PCR, and TCRdb kept only the in-frame ones, dropping some. The sample lists about 220,000 clones; about a tenth were seen once. Sequencing input: central memory CD4+ T cells from blood. Receptors were obtained from a man aged 18 to 30 in good health.

At least ten counts were recorded for this clone. This chain connects TRBV7-2 to TRBJ2-1; 9 bases agree with TRBD2. CDR3 length: 16 residues. The germline CDR1 and CDR2 sequences are SGHTA and FQGNSA. J gave up 3 bases and V 5 bases, and 8 bases lay outside the gene matches. CDR3: CASSVTGTSSYNEQFF. CDR3 nucleotides: TGTGCCAGCAGCGTGACCGGGACTAGCAGCTACAATGAGCAGTTCTTC.

The gene calls are TRBV18 and TRBJ2-7; D is ambiguous. Germline CDR1 and CDR2: KGHSH and LQKENI. Between the trimmed V and J ends, which lost 3 bases and 3 bases, there was a span of 18 bases. This CDR3 is built from 16 residues. CDR3 loop: CASSPVQSGRGYEQYF. Here the CDR3 DNA reads TGTGCCAGCTCACCGGTACAATCGGGCAGAGGCTACGAGCAGTACTTC.